This T cell receptor (beta chain) was found in a study of T-cell reconstitution after alpha-beta-depleted transplantation in children. This clonotype turned up a few times. The CDR3 runs to 14 residues. Germline V gene sequence: CDR1 SEHNR, CDR2 FQNEAQ (reference sequence). The V gene lost 5 bases and the J gene lost 8 bases, with 18 bases spanning the gap. It was with unique molecular identifiers that the TCRbeta library was prepared. TCRdb ran MiXCR on the PCR reads and lists one entry per CDR3 protein. The data contain some 490,000 distinct CDR3 sequences, around 12% of them seen just once; the ten biggest clones take up approximately 5.4%.

V and J are TRBV7-9 and TRBJ1-2; a possible D gene is TRBD1 (6 bases). The source of this sequence is a human donor who donated a stem cell graft to a child with combined immunodeficiency. The sample in question was PBMCs from the stem cell graft donor, obtained from the stem cell graft. The CDR3 DNA is TGTGCCAGCAGCCTGGACAGTGGCACCTGGGGCTACACCTTC. Residues: CASSLDSGTWGYTF.